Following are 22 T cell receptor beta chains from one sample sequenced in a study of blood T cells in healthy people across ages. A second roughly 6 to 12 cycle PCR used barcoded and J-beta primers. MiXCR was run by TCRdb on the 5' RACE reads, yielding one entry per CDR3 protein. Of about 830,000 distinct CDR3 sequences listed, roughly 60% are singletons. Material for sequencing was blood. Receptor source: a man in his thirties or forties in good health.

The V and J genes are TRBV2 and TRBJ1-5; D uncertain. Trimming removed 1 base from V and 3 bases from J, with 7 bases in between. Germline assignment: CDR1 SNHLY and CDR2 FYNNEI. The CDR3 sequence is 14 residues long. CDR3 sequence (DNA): TGTGCCAGCAGTGAAGAACGGATCAATCAGCCCCAGCATTTT. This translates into CASSEERINQPQHF. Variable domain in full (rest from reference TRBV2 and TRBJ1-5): EPEVTQTPSHQVTQMGQEVILRCVPISNHLYFYWYRQILGQKVEFLVSFYNNEISEKSEIFDDQFSVERPDGSNFTLKIRSTKLEDSAMYFCASSEERINQPQHFGDGTRLSIL.

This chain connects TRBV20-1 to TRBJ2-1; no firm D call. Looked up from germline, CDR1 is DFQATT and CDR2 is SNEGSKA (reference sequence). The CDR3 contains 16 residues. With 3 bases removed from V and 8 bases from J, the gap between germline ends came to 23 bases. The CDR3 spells CSASPTHGVGWDEQFF. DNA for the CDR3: TGCAGTGCTAGTCCCACCCATGGGGTGGGGTGGGATGAGCAGTTCTTC.

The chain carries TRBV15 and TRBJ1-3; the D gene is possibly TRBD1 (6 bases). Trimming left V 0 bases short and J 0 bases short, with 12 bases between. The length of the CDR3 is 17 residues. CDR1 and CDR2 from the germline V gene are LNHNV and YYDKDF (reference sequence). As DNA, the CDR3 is TGTGCCACCAGCAGAGATCCGACAGGCCTCTCTGGAAACACCATATATTTT. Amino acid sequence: CATSRDPTGLSGNTIYF. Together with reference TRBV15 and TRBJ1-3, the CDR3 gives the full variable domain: DAMVIQNPRYQVTQFGKPVTLSCSQTLNHNVMYWYQQKSSQAPKLLFHYYDKDFNNEADTPDNFQSRRPNTSFCFLDIRSPGLGDTAMYLCATSRDPTGLSGNTIYFGEGSWLTVV.

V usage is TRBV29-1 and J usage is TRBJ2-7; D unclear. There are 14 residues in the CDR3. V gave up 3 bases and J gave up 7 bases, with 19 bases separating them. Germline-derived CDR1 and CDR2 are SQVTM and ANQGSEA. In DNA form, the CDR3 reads TGCAGCGTTGAGGTCGGCAGGAGAGCATTGGAGCAGTACTTC. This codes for CSVEVGRRALEQYF.

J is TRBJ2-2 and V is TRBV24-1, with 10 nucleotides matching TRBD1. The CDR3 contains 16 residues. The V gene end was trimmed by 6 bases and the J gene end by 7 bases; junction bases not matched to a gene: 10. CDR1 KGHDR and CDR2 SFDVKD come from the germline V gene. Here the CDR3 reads CATSTPGTGVVGELFF. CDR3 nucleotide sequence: TGTGCCACCAGTACCCCTGGGACAGGGGTCGTCGGGGAGCTGTTTTTT.

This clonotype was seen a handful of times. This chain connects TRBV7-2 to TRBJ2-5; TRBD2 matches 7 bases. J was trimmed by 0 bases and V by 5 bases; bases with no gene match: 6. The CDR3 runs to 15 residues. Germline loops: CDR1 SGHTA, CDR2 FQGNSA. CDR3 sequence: CASSSKGGDQETQYF. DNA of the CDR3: TGTGCCAGCAGCAGCAAGGGAGGGGACCAAGAGACCCAGTACTTC. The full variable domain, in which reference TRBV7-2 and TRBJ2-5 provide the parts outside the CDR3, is GAGVSQSPSNKVTEKGKDVELRCDPISGHTALYWYRQSLGQGLEFLIYFQGNSAPDKSGLPSDRFSAERTGGSVSTLTIQRTQQEDSAVYLCASSSKGGDQETQYFGPGTRLLVL.

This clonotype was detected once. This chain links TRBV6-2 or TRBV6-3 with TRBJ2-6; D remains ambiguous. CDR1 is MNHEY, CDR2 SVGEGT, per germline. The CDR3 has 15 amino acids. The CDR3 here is CAAAYGLSGANVLTF. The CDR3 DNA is TGTGCGGCAGCTTACGGGCTCTCTGGGGCCAACGTCCTGACTTTC.

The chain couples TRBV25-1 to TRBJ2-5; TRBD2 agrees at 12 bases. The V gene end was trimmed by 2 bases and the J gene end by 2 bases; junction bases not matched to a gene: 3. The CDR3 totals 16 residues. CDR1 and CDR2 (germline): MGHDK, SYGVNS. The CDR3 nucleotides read TGTGCCAGCAGTGAAGCCGGACTAGCGGGGCAAGAGACCCAGTACTTC. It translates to CASSEAGLAGQETQYF. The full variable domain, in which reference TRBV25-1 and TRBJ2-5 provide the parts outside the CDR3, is EADIYQTPRYLVIGTGKKITLECSQTMGHDKMYWYQQDPGMELHLIHYSYGVNSTEKGDLSSESTVSRIRTEHFPLTLESARPSHTSQYLCASSEAGLAGQETQYFGPGTRLLVL.

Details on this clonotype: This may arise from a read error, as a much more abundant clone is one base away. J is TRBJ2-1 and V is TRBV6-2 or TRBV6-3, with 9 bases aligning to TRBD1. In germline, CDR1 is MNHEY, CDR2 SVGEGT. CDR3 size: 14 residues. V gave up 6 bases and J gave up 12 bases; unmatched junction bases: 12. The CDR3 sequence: CASSLQGASSGQFF. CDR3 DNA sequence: TGTGCCAGCAGCTTACAGGGGGCCTCGAGTGGGCAGTTCTTC.

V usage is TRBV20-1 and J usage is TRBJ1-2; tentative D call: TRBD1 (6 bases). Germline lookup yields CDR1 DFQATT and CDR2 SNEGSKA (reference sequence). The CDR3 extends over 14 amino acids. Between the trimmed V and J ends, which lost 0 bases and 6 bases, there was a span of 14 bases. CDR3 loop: CSAREGGSLDGYTF. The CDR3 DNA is TGCAGTGCTAGAGAGGGGGGCTCTTTGGATGGCTACACCTTC.

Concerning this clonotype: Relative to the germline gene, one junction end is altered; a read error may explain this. DNA of the CDR3: TGTGCCGGCAGCGGACATTGGGCTAGCGGGATGAACACCGGGGAGCTGTTTTTT. Its translation is CAGSGHWASGMNTGELFF. The chain links TRBV9 to TRBJ2-2, with 9 positions matching TRBD2. In germline, CDR1 is SGDLS, CDR2 YYNGEE. This CDR3 region has 18 residues. The full variable domain, with the rest looked up from reference TRBV9 and TRBJ2-2, is DSGVTQTPKHLITATGQRVTLRCSPRSGDLSVYWYQQSLDQGLQFLIQYYNGEERAKGNILERFSAQQFPDLHSELNLSSLELGDSALYFCAGSGHWASGMNTGELFFGEGSRLTVL.

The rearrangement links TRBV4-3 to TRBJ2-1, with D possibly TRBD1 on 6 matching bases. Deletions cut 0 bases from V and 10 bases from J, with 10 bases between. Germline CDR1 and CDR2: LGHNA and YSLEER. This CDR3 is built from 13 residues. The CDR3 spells CASSQDSRGEQFF. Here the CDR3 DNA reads TGCGCCAGCAGCCAAGATTCCAGGGGAGAGCAGTTCTTC.

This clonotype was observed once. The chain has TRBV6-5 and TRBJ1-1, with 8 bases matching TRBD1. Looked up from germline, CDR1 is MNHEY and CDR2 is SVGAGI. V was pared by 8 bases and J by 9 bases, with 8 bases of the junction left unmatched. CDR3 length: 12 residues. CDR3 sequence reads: CASYGQGIKAFF. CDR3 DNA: TGTGCCAGCTATGGACAGGGCATAAAAGCTTTCTTT.

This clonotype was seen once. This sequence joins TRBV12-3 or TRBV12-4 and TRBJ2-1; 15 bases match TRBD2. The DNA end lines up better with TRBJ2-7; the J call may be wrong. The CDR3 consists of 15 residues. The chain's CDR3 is CASSGLAGGLYEQYF. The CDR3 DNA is TGTGCCAGCAGCGGACTAGCGGGGGGGCTGTACGAGCAGTACTTC.

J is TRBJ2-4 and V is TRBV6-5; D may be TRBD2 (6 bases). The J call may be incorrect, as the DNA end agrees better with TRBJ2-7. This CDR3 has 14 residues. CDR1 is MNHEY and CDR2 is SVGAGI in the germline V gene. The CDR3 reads CASSRTGTFYEQYF. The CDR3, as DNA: TGTGCCAGCAGTCGGACCGGGACTTTCTACGAGCAGTACTTC.

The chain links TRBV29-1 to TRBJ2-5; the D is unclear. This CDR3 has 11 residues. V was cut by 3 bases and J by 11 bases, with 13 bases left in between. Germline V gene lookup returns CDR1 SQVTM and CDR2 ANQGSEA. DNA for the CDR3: TGCAGCGTTGAGCCTCACAATGAGCAGTACTTC. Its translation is CSVEPHNEQYF.

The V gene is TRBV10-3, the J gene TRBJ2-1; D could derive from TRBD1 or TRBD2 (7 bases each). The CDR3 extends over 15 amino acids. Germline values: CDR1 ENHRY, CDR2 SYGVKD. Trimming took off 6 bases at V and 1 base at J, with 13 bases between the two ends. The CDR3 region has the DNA TGTGCCATCAGGGGGGGGACAGTGTCCTACAATGAGCAGTTCTTC. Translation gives CAIRGGTVSYNEQFF.

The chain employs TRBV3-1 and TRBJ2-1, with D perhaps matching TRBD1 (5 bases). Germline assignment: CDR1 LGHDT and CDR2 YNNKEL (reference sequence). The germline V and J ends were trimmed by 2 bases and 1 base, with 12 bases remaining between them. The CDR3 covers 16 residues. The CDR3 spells CASSQQDRGSYNEQFF. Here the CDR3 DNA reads TGTGCCAGCAGCCAACAAGACAGAGGTTCCTACAATGAGCAGTTCTTC.

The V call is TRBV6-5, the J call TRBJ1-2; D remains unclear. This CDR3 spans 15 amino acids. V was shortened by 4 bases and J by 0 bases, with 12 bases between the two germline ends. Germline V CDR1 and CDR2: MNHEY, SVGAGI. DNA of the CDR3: TGTGCCAGCAGTTTACGTAGAATCTCTAACTATGGCTACACCTTC. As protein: CASSLRRISNYGYTF.

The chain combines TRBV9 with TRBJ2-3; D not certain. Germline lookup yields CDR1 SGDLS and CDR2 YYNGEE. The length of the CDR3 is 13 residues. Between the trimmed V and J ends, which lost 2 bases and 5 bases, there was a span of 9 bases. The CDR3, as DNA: TGTGCCAGCAGCGTCGGAGTAGGAGATACGCAGTATTTT. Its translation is CASSVGVGDTQYF.

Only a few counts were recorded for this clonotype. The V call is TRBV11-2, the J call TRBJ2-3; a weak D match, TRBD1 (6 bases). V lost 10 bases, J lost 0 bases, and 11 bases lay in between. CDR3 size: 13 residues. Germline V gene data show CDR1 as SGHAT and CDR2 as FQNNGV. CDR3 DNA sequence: TGTGCCACGGGCAGGGGTAGCACAGATACGCAGTATTTT. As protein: CATGRGSTDTQYF.

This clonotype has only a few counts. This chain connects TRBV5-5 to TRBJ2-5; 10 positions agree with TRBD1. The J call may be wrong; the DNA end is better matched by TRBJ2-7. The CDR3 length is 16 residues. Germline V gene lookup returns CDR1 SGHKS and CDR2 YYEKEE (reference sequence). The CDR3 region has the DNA TGTGCCAGCAGCTTACCAACAGGACAGGGGGCCTACGAGCAGTACTTC. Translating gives CASSLPTGQGAYEQYF.